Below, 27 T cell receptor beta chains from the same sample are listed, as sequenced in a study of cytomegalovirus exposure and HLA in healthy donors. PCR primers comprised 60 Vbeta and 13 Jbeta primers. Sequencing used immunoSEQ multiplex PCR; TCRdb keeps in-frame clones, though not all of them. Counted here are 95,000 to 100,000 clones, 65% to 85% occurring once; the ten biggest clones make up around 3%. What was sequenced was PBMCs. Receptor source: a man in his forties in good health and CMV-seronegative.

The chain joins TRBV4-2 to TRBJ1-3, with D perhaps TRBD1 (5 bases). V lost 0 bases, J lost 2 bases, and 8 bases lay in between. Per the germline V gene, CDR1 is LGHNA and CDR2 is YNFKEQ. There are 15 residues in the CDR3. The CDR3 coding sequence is TGTGCCAGCAGCCAAGACCCGGGGGCTGGAAACACCATATATTTT. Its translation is CASSQDPGAGNTIYF.

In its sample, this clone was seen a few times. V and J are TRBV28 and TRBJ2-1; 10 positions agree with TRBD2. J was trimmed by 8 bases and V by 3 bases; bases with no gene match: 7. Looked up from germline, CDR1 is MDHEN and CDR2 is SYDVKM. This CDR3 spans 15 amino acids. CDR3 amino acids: CASSFVSGGRDEQFF. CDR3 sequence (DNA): TGTGCCAGCAGTTTCGTTAGCGGGGGGAGGGATGAGCAGTTCTTC.

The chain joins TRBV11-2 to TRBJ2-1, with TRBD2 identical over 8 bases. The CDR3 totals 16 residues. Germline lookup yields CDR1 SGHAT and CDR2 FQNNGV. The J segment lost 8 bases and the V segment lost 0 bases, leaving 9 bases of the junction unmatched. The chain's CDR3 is CASSLDPGGSVHEQFF. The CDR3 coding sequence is TGTGCCAGCAGCTTAGATCCGGGGGGGTCCGTCCATGAGCAGTTCTTC.

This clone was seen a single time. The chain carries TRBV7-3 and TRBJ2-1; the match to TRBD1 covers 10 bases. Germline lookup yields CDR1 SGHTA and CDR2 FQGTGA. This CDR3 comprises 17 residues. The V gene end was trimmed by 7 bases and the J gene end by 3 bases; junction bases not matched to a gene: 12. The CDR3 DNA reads TGTGCCAGCACCCCAGACATCCGGGACAGGGGCTACAATGAGCAGTTCTTC. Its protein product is CASTPDIRDRGYNEQFF. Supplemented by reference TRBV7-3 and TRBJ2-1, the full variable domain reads GAGVSQTPSNKVTEKGKYVELRCDPISGHTALYWYRQSLGQGPEFLIYFQGTGAADDSGLPNDRFFAVRPEGSVSTLKIQRTERGDSAVYLCASTPDIRDRGYNEQFFGPGTRLTVL.

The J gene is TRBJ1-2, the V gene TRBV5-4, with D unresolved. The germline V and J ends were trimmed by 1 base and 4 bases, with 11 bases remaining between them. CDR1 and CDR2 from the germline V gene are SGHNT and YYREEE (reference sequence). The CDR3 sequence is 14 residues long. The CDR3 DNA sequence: TGTGCCAGCAGCTTGTTGACGACAAGCTATGGCTACACCTTC. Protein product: CASSLLTTSYGYTF.

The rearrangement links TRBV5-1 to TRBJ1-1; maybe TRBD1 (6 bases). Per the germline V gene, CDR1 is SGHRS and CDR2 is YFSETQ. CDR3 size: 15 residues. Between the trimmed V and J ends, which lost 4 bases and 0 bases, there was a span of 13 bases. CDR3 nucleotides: TGCGCCAGCAGCATTGGGGGGGCGGTGAACACTGAAGCTTTCTTT. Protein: CASSIGGAVNTEAFF.

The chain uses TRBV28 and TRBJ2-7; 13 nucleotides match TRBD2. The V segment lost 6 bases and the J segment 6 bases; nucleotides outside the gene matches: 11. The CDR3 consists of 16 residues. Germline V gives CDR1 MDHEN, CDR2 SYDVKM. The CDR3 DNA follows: TGTGCCAGCAGCTACACTAGCGGGAGGGCCCGGATCGAGCAGTACTTC. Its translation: CASSYTSGRARIEQYF.

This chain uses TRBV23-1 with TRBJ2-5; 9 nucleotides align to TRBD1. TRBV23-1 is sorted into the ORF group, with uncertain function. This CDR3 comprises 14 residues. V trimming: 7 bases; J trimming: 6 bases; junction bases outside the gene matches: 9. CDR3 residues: CASKLGTGLKTQYF. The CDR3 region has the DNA TGCGCCAGCAAACTCGGGACAGGGCTAAAGACCCAGTACTTC.

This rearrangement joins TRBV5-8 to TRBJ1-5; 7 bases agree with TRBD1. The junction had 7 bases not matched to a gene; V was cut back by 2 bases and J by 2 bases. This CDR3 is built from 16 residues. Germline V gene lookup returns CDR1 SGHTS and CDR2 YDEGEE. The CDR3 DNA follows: TGTGCCAGCAGCTTATTAGGGGGCGCCGGCAATCAGCCCCAGCATTTT. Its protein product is CASSLLGGAGNQPQHF.

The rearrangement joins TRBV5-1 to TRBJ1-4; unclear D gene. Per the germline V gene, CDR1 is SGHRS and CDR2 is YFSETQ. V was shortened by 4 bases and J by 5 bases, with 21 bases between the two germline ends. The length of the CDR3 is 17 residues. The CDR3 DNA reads TGCGCCAGCAGCCCGGACGGGATGTGGGGTAAAAATGAAAAACTGTTTTTT. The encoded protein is CASSPDGMWGKNEKLFF.

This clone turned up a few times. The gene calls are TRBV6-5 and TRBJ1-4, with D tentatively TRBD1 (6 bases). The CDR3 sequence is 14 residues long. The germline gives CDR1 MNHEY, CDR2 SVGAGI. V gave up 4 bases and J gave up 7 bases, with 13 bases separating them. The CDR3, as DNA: TGTGCCAGCAGTTCTCAGGGGTTAACTGAAAAACTGTTTTTT. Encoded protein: CASSSQGLTEKLFF.

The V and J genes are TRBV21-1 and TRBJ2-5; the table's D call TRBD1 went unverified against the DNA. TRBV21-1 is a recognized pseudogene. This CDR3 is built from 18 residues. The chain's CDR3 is CASSRPFDRLRSEGTQYF. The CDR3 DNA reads TGTGCCAGCAGCCGGCCTTTTGACAGGCTGCGGTCTGAAGGGACCCAGTACTTC.

CDR3 DNA: TGCGCCAGCAGCGCCCGGGACAGGGGGAACGAGCAGTACTTC. It encodes CASSARDRGNEQYF. The rearrangement links TRBV5-1 to TRBJ2-7; 11 positions match TRBD1. The CDR3 is made up of 14 amino acids. Germline assignment: CDR1 SGHRS and CDR2 YFSETQ. V dropped 4 bases and J dropped 5; count of bases not matched to a gene: 5.

This CDR3 is CASSVETGINSPLHF. CDR3 DNA sequence: TGTGCCAGCAGTGTCGAGACAGGGATTAATTCACCCCTCCACTTT. The V and J genes are TRBV6-1 and TRBJ1-6; 7 nucleotides align to TRBD1. This CDR3 comprises 15 residues. Germline V gene data show CDR1 as MNHNS and CDR2 as SASEGT. The J segment lost 6 bases and the V segment lost 4 bases, leaving 6 bases of the junction unmatched.

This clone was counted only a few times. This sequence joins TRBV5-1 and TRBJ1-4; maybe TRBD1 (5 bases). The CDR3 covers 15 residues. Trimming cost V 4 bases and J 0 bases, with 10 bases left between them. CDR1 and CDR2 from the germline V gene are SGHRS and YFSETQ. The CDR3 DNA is TGCGCCAGCAGCAGGGGAACTGCAACTAATGAAAAACTGTTTTTT. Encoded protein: CASSRGTATNEKLFF.

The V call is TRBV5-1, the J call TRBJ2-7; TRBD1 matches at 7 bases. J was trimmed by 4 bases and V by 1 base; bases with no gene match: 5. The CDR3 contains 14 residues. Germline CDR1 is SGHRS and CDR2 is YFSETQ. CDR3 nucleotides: TGCGCCAGCAGCTTGATTCAGGGGGAGTACGAGCAGTACTTC. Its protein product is CASSLIQGEYEQYF.

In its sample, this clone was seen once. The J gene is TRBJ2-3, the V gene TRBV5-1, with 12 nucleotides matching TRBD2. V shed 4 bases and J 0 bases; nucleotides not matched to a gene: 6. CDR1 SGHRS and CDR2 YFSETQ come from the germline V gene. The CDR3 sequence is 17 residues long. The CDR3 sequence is CASSLGLAGTSTDTQYF. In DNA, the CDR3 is TGCGCCAGCAGCCTGGGACTAGCGGGTACTAGCACAGATACGCAGTATTTT.

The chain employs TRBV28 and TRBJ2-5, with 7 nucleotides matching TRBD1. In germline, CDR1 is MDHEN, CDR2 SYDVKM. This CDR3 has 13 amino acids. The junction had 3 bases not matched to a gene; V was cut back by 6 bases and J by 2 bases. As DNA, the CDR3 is TGTGCCAGCAGCCCAGGGGGTCAAGAGACCCAGTACTTC. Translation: CASSPGGQETQYF.

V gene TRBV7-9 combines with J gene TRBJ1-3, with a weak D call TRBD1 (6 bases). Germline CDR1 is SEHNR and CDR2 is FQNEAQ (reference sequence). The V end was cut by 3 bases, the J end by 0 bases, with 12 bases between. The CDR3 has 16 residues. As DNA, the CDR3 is TGTGCCAGCAGCTTTATGGGGGCTTTCTCTGGAAACACCATATATTTT. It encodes CASSFMGAFSGNTIYF.

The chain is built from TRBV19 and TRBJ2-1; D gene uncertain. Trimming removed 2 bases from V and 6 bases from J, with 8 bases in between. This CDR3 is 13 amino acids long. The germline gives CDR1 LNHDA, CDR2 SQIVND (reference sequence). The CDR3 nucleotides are TGTGCCAGTAGTATATTCGGCGGCAATGAGCAGTTCTTC. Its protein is CASSIFGGNEQFF.

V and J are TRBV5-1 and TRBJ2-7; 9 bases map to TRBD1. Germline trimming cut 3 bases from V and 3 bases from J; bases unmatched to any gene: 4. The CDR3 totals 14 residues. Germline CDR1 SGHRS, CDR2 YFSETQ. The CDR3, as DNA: TGCGCCAGCAGCTCCAGGACAGGGGTCTACGAGCAGTACTTC. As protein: CASSSRTGVYEQYF.

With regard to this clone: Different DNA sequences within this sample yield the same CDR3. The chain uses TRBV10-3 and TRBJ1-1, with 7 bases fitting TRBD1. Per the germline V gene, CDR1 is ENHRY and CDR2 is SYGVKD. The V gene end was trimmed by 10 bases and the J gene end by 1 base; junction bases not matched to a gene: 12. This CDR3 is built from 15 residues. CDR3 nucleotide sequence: TGTGCCACCCGGCCCACAGGGGCCTCGAACACTGAAGCTTTCTTT. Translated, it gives CATRPTGASNTEAFF.

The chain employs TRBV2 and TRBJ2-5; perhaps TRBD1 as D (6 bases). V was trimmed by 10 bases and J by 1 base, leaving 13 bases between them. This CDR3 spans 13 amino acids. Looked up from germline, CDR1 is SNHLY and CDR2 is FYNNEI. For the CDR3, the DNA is TGTGCCACCCGACAGGCACCCCAAGAGACCCAGTACTTC. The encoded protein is CATRQAPQETQYF.

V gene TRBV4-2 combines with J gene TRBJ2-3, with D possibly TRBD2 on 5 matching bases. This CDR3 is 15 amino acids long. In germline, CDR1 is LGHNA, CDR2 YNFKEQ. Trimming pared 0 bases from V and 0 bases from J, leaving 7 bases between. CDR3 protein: CASSQEEVSTDTQYF. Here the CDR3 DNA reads TGTGCCAGCAGCCAAGAGGAGGTCAGCACAGATACGCAGTATTTT.

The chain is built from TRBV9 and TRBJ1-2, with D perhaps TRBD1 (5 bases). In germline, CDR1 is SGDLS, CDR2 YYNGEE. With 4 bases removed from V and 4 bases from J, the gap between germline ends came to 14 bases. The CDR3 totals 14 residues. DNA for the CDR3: TGTGCCAGCAGCCTAGAGGGGCCTGGCTATGGCTACACCTTC. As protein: CASSLEGPGYGYTF.

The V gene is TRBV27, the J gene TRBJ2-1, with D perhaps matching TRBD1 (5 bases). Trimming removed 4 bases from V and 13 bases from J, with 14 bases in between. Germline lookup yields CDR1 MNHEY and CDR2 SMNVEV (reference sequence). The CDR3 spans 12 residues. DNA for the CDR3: TGTGCCAGCAGTTCCACAGGTGCCCTCCAGTTCTTC. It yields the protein CASSSTGALQFF.

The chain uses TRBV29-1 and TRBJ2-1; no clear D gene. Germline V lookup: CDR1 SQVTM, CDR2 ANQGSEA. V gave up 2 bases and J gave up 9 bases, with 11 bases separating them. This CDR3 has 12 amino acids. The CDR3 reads CSVELGQGEQFF. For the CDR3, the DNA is TGCAGCGTTGAACTGGGCCAAGGTGAGCAGTTCTTC.